These 31 T cell receptor beta chains were all obtained from the same sample, sequenced in a study of cytomegalovirus exposure and HLA in healthy donors. It was with 60 Vbeta and 13 Jbeta primers that the PCR ran. Using immunoSEQ multiplex PCR, the repertoire was profiled, and TCRdb retains in-frame clones only, with some absent. Among approximately 120,000 clones listed, roughly 80% were seen once. The specimen sequenced was PBMCs. All receptors derive from a female donor in good health and CMV-seronegative.

The chain joins TRBV7-3 to TRBJ1-2, with 11 bases matching TRBD1. V dropped 5 bases and J dropped 7; count of bases not matched to a gene: 6. CDR1 and CDR2 (germline): SGHTA, FQGTGA. The CDR3 consists of 14 residues. DNA of the CDR3: TGTGCCAGCAGCCCGTCGGGACAGGGGGGTGGCTACACCTTC. Translation gives CASSPSGQGGGYTF.

The chain joins TRBV14 to TRBJ1-2; 10 positions match TRBD1. Per the germline V gene, CDR1 is SGHDN and CDR2 is FVKESK. J lost 4 bases, V lost 1 base, and 3 bases had no gene match. The CDR3 totals 15 residues. CDR3 in amino acids: CASSQAGTGVYGYTF. CDR3 sequence (DNA): TGTGCCAGCAGCCAAGCCGGGACAGGGGTCTATGGCTACACCTTC.

This sequence joins TRBV5-6 and TRBJ1-1; 8 bases agree with TRBD1. The germline gives CDR1 SGHDT, CDR2 YYEEEE. After removal of 6 bases from V and 7 bases from J, the junction contained 8 bases not matched to a gene. The CDR3 is made up of 13 amino acids. The CDR3 DNA is TGTGCCAGCATCCTCGGGACAGGCGTTGAAGCTTTCTTT. This translates into CASILGTGVEAFF.

The rearrangement joins TRBV28 to TRBJ1-3, with a tentative D call TRBD1 (6 bases). CDR3 length: 12 amino acids. V lost 10 bases, J lost 5 bases, and 12 bases lay in between. Germline V lookup: CDR1 MDHEN, CDR2 SYDVKM. CDR3 loop: CATGTPRNTIYF. The CDR3 DNA is TGTGCCACCGGGACACCAAGAAACACCATATATTTT.

This rearrangement joins TRBV7-2 to TRBJ2-1; tentative D call: TRBD1 (6 bases). Trimming removed 4 bases from V and 4 bases from J, with 17 bases in between. The CDR3 contains 16 residues. Germline CDR1 SGHTA, CDR2 FQGNSA. The CDR3 DNA is TGTGCCAGCAGCTCGAATGACAGGAATTATTACAATGAGCAGTTCTTC. This sequence encodes CASSSNDRNYYNEQFF.

This clone came up a few times. The rearrangement uses TRBV4-1 and TRBJ2-1, with 12 bases that match TRBD2. CDR1 and CDR2 (germline): MGHRA, YSYEKL. The CDR3 spans 17 residues. V lost 4 bases to trimming and J lost 3 bases; unmatched junction nucleotides: 7. The CDR3 DNA reads as TGCGCCAGCAGCCGGGGGGGACTAGCGGGCTTCTACAATGAGCAGTTCTTC. It codes for CASSRGGLAGFYNEQFF.

J is TRBJ1-1 and V is TRBV5-5, with 7 bases fitting TRBD1. Germline V gene data show CDR1 as SGHKS and CDR2 as YYEKEE (reference sequence). Unmatched junction bases numbered 9, after V lost 0 bases and J lost 1 base. CDR3 length: 17 amino acids. The CDR3: CASSLASWGQQNTEAFF. DNA for the CDR3: TGTGCCAGCAGCTTGGCCTCATGGGGACAGCAGAACACTGAAGCTTTCTTT.

The chain combines TRBV5-1 with TRBJ2-1, with D possibly TRBD2 on 6 matching bases. Germline assignment: CDR1 SGHRS and CDR2 YFSETQ. The CDR3 contains 15 residues. V lost 5 bases, J lost 1 base, and 13 bases lay in between. The CDR3 bases are TGCGCCAGCAGTCCTTTGGGACTTTCCTACAATGAGCAGTTCTTC. It encodes CASSPLGLSYNEQFF. Drawing the rest from reference TRBV5-1 and TRBJ2-1, the complete variable domain is KAGVTQTPRYLIKTRGQQVTLSCSPISGHRSVSWYQQTPGQGLQFLFEYFSETQRNKGNFPGRFSGRQFSNSRSEMNVSTLELGDSALYLCASSPLGLSYNEQFFGPGTRLTVL.

The genes are TRBV7-9 and TRBJ1-1; D unclear. Germline V CDR1 and CDR2: SEHNR, FQNEAQ (reference sequence). V was pared by 5 bases and J by 5 bases, with 18 bases between. CDR3 length: 15 amino acids. CDR3 sequence: CASSTPFVPGTEAFF. DNA of the CDR3: TGTGCCAGCAGCACTCCATTTGTTCCGGGTACTGAAGCTTTCTTT.

This clone showed up just a few times. The CDR3 here is CASSRAGGLSNEQFF. The CDR3 DNA reads TGTGCCAGCAGTCGAGCGGGGGGGCTAAGCAATGAGCAGTTCTTC. The chain recombines TRBV6-6 with TRBJ2-1, with 10 bases aligning to TRBD2. The CDR3 covers 15 residues. Germline CDR1 MNHNY, CDR2 SVGAGI (reference sequence). Trimming cost V 5 bases and J 6 bases; bases outside gene matches: 7.

The chain recombines TRBV30 with TRBJ2-1; TRBD2 might be the D (6 bases). The CDR3 runs to 13 residues. V lost 4 bases to trimming and J lost 7 bases, with 14 bases between them. Germline CDR1 GTSNPN, CDR2 SVGIG (reference sequence). This CDR3 is CAWILAGENEQFF. The CDR3 DNA follows: TGTGCCTGGATACTAGCCGGCGAGAATGAGCAGTTCTTC.

As for this clone: This sample also contains other DNA sequences that code for the same CDR3. Here the CDR3 reads CASSLGPANYGYTF. As DNA, the CDR3 is TGTGCCAGCAGCTTGGGTCCAGCTAACTATGGCTACACCTTC. The J gene is TRBJ1-2, the V gene TRBV5-6; no reliable D call. The V gene lost 0 bases and the J gene lost 0 bases, with 6 bases spanning the gap. CDR1 and CDR2 (germline): SGHDT, YYEEEE. The CDR3 has 14 amino acids.

The V call is TRBV2, the J call TRBJ1-1, with D possibly being TRBD1 (6 bases). Trimming removed 2 bases at V and 4 bases at J, with 17 bases between. Germline lookup yields CDR1 SNHLY and CDR2 FYNNEI. The length of the CDR3 is 16 residues. The DNA for the CDR3 is TGTGCCAGCAGTGAAACCATCACAGGGCTTGGCACTGAAGCTTTCTTT. Translated: CASSETITGLGTEAFF. Filled out from reference TRBV2 and TRBJ1-1, the complete variable domain reads EPEVTQTPSHQVTQMGQEVILRCVPISNHLYFYWYRQILGQKVEFLVSFYNNEISEKSEIFDDQFSVERPDGSNFTLKIRSTKLEDSAMYFCASSETITGLGTEAFFGQGTRLTVV.

The chain is built from TRBV19 and TRBJ1-2; 7 bases map to TRBD1. Germline lookup yields CDR1 LNHDA and CDR2 SQIVND (reference sequence). V shed 4 bases and J 4 bases; nucleotides not matched to a gene: 3. This CDR3 comprises 13 residues. The CDR3: CASSTTGVYGYTF. The CDR3 nucleotides are TGTGCCAGTAGTACCACAGGGGTCTATGGCTACACCTTC.

Only a few counts were recorded for this clone. The rearrangement links TRBV2 to TRBJ2-1, with D maybe TRBD2 (6 bases). Germline V gives CDR1 SNHLY, CDR2 FYNNEI. V gave up 8 bases and J gave up 12 bases, with 8 bases separating them. This CDR3 contains 9 residues. The CDR3 DNA follows: TGTGCCAGCTACGGGGGGCAGTTCTTC. Encoded protein: CASYGGQFF.

V is TRBV12-5 and J is TRBJ1-2; 7 positions match TRBD1. The CDR3 extends over 14 amino acids. J lost 8 bases, V lost 1 base, and 7 bases had no gene match. Germline V CDR1 and CDR2: LGHNT, FRNRAP. CDR3 sequence (DNA): TGTGCTAGTGGTTTGGGGCAGGGGGTGGGAGGCTACACCTTC. Protein sequence: CASGLGQGVGGYTF.

The gene calls are TRBV6-5 and TRBJ2-5, with D perhaps matching TRBD2 (6 bases). V lost 8 bases, J lost 3 bases, and 10 bases lay in between. The CDR3 runs 12 residues. CDR1 is MNHEY, CDR2 SVGAGI, per germline. CDR3 protein: CASGLPKETQYF. CDR3 in DNA: TGTGCCAGCGGACTACCAAAAGAGACCCAGTACTTC.

The genes are TRBV9 and TRBJ2-2; tentatively, D is TRBD1 (5 bases). This CDR3 comprises 17 residues. The V end lost 2 bases, the J end lost 5 bases, and 19 bases lay between the germline ends. Germline V gene lookup returns CDR1 SGDLS and CDR2 YYNGEE. The CDR3 reads CASSVTRRETKTGELFF. The CDR3 DNA is TGTGCCAGCAGCGTTACACGCAGGGAAACCAAGACCGGGGAGCTGTTTTTT.

V and J are TRBV10-3 and TRBJ2-7, with D possibly TRBD1 on 5 matching bases. The V gene lost 7 bases and the J gene lost 1 base, with 11 bases spanning the gap. The CDR3 is 13 residues long. The germline gives CDR1 ENHRY, CDR2 SYGVKD. CDR3 protein: CAINTGDSYEQYF. The DNA for the CDR3 is TGTGCCATCAATACAGGAGATTCCTACGAGCAGTACTTC.

The sample holds one count of this clone. This chain's CDR3 is CASSKGHRASNEKLFF. The DNA of the CDR3 is TGTGCCAGCAGCAAAGGTCACAGGGCGTCTAATGAAAAACTGTTTTTT. The genes are TRBV21-1 and TRBJ1-4; the DNA was not used to check the table's D call, TRBD1. TRBV21-1 is a recognized pseudogene. CDR3 size: 16 residues.

The chain joins TRBV11-2 to TRBJ1-6; TRBD1 is a possible D gene (6 bases). The V end was cut by 3 bases, the J end by 10 bases, with 10 bases between. Germline CDR1 reads SGHAT; CDR2 reads FQNNGV. This CDR3 has 13 amino acids. The CDR3: CASSFSGGSPLHF. The DNA for the CDR3 is TGTGCCAGCAGCTTTTCGGGGGGCTCACCCCTCCACTTT.

J is TRBJ2-3 and V is TRBV11-1, with 9 bases aligning to TRBD1. The CDR3 covers 17 residues. Per germline, CDR1 SGHAT and CDR2 FQDESV (reference sequence). V lost 3 bases to trimming and J lost 2 bases; unmatched junction nucleotides: 9. CDR3 in amino acids: CASSFPWTGDVTDTQYF. The CDR3 region has the DNA TGTGCCAGCAGCTTCCCGTGGACAGGGGATGTCACAGATACGCAGTATTTT.

This clone was seen just once. The chain combines TRBV11-2 with TRBJ2-7; TRBD1 matches at 7 bases. Germline CDR1 is SGHAT and CDR2 is FQNNGV. The V segment lost 5 bases and the J segment 9 bases; nucleotides outside the gene matches: 4. The CDR3 sequence is 11 residues long. CDR3 region: CASSLDRVQYF. DNA for the CDR3: TGTGCCAGCAGCCTCGACAGGGTGCAGTACTTC.

J is TRBJ1-3 and V is TRBV7-9; D unresolved. Per germline, CDR1 SEHNR and CDR2 FQNEAQ (reference sequence). Trimming stripped 2 bases from V and 5 bases from J, with 19 bases between. The CDR3 totals 17 residues. The CDR3 sequence: CASSLPQPREERNTIYF. CDR3 bases: TGTGCCAGCAGCTTACCACAACCGAGGGAGGAGAGAAACACCATATATTTT.

This sequence joins TRBV7-2 and TRBJ2-3, with TRBD2 matching over 9 bases. The ends lost 1 base at V and 3 bases at J; junction bases unmatched: 2. The CDR3 has 15 amino acids. The germline CDR1 and CDR2 sequences are SGHTA and FQGNSA. This CDR3 reads CASSLGGGATDTQYF. CDR3 in DNA: TGTGCCAGCAGCTTAGGCGGGGGGGCAACAGATACGCAGTATTTT.

The CDR3 bases are TGTGCCAGCAGCGTCAGCACAGGGTTGATGAACACTGAAGCTTTCTTT. Amino acids: CASSVSTGLMNTEAFF. The V call is TRBV9, the J call TRBJ1-1; D might be TRBD1 (6 bases). The CDR3 is 16 amino acids. Trimming removed 2 bases from V and 0 bases from J, with 14 bases in between. The germline gives CDR1 SGDLS, CDR2 YYNGEE.

The V call is TRBV9, the J call TRBJ2-5; tentatively, D is TRBD1 (5 bases). Germline values: CDR1 SGDLS, CDR2 YYNGEE. V gave up 3 bases and J gave up 3 bases, with 9 bases separating them. CDR3 length: 13 amino acids. The CDR3 DNA sequence: TGTGCCAGCAGCGAAATGGACAAAGAGACCCAGTACTTC. It codes for CASSEMDKETQYF.

V usage is TRBV9 and J usage is TRBJ2-5; D is perhaps TRBD2 (7 bases). The end of the DNA aligns better with TRBJ2-7, so the J call may be wrong. The CDR3 length is 16 residues. Germline lookup yields CDR1 SGDLS and CDR2 YYNGEE. The CDR3: CASSVAQGGGDYEQYF. CDR3 DNA: TGTGCCAGCAGCGTAGCCCAGGGCGGGGGCGACTACGAGCAGTACTTC.

The chain joins TRBV9 to TRBJ2-3, with D hard to call. Germline V gene lookup returns CDR1 SGDLS and CDR2 YYNGEE. The CDR3 sequence is 15 residues long. Trimming took off 4 bases at V and 0 bases at J, with 12 bases between the two ends. The DNA of the CDR3 is TGTGCCAGCAGCCCCGAGGCGACTAGCACAGATACGCAGTATTTT. Translating gives CASSPEATSTDTQYF.

This clone was counted once. The V call is TRBV30, the J call TRBJ2-1; perhaps TRBD1 as D (6 bases). Germline CDR1 reads GTSNPN; CDR2 reads SVGIG (reference sequence). This CDR3 has 15 residues. Trimming pared 2 bases from V and 8 bases from J, leaving 19 bases between. CDR3 amino acids: CAWSRGDRPIDEQFF. CDR3 DNA: TGTGCCTGGAGTCGGGGAGACAGGCCGATAGATGAGCAGTTCTTC.

The chain combines TRBV19 with TRBJ1-2; the D gene is possibly TRBD1 (6 bases). This CDR3 contains 12 residues. V shed 7 bases and J shed 5 bases, with 11 bases lying between them. CDR1 is LNHDA, CDR2 SQIVND, per germline (reference sequence). The CDR3 coding sequence is TGTGCCAGTATAGACGGGACATATGGCTACACCTTC. It is translated as CASIDGTYGYTF.